This TCR beta chain comes out of a study of T cell responses to AZD1222 COVID-19 vaccine. The CDR3 is made up of 14 amino acids. Germline loops: CDR1 MNHEY, CDR2 SVGAGI. V was pared by 3 bases and J by 1 base, with 7 bases between. Clones were sequenced by immunoSEQ multiplex PCR, and TCRdb holds only the in-frame ones, with some missing. The repertoire consists of 120,000 to 150,000 clones, with about nine tenths occurring once and the leading ten covering around 16%. This material consisted of peripheral blood, taken on day 0 of AZD1222 vaccination. The source is an adult in good health. The chain combines TRBV6-5 with TRBJ1-3; no reliable D call. CDR3 region: CASSYQGSGNTIYF. DNA of the CDR3: TGTGCCAGCAGTTATCAAGGGTCTGGAAACACCATATATTTT.